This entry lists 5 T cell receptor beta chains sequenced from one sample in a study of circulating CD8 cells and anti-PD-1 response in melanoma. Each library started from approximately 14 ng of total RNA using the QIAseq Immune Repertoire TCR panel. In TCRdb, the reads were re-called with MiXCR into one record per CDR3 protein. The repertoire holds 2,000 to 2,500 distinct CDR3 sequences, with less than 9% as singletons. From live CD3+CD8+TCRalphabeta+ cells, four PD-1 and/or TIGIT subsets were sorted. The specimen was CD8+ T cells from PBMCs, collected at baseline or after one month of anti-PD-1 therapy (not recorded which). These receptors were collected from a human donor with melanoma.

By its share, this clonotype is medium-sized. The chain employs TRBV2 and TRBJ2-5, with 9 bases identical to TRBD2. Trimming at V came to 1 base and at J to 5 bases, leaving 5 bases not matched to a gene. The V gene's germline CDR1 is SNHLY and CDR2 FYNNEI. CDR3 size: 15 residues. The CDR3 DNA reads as TGTGCCAGCAGTGAAGGCGGGGGGGCCGGGGAGACCCAGTACTTC. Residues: CASSEGGGAGETQYF.

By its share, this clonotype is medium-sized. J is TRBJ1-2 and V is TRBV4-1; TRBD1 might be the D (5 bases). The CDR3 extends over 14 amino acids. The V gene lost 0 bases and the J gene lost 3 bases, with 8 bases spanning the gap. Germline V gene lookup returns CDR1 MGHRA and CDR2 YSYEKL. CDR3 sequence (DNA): TGCGCCAGCAGCCAAGAGGCAGGGTACTATGGCTACACCTTC. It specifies CASSQEAGYYGYTF.

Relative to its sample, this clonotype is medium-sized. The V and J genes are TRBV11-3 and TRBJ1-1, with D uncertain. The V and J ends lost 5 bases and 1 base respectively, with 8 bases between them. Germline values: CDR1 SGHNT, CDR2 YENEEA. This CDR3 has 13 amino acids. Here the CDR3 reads CASSPTPNTEAFF. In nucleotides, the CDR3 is TGTGCCAGCAGCCCGACGCCGAACACTGAAGCTTTCTTT. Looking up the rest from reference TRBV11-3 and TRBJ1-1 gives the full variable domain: EAGVVQSPRYKIIEKKQPVAFWCNPISGHNTLYWYLQNLGQGPELLIRYENEEAVDDSQLPKDRFSAERLKGVDSTLKIQPAELGDSAVYLCASSPTPNTEAFFGQGTRLTVV.

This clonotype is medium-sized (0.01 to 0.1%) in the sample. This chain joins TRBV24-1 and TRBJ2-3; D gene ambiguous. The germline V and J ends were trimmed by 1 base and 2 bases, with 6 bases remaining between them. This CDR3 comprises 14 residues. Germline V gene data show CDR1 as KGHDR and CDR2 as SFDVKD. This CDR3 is CATSDFADTDTQYF. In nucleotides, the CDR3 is TGTGCCACCAGTGATTTTGCAGACACAGATACGCAGTATTTT.

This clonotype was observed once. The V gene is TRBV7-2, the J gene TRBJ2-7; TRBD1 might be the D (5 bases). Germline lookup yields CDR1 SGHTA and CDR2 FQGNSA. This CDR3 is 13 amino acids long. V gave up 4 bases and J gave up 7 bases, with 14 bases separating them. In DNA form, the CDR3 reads TGTGCCAGCAGCTACCCGACAGCGCCAGAGCAGTACTTC. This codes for CASSYPTAPEQYF.